This entry concerns a single TCR beta chain. The antigen remains undetermined. Treatment denoted: oral pan-JAK inhibitor, 5-10 mg twice daily. Per the germline V gene, CDR1 is SGHRS and CDR2 is YFSETQ. The CDR3 extends over 14 amino acids. V was clipped by 4 bases and J by 4 bases, with 14 bases between them. These data originate in a study of CD8+ T cells in alopecia areata. Overall study context: Treated patients received oral tofacitinib, 5 to 10 mg twice daily. Whole-study results and caveats: Among patients, TCR sharing was less clear than in mice, a difference possibly due in part to HLA diversity in the patient population. Since there was just one nonresponder, nobody can yet say how baseline CD8+ expansion ties to response.

Isolated RNA was reverse transcribed into cDNA used as the sequencing template. Repertoires were generated with immunoSEQ multiplex PCR, while TCRdb's copy carries only in-frame clones and drops some. This table has more than 95,000 clones, 61% appearing once. The source was CD4+ T cells sorted from blood, collected at week 4, from a patient treated with tofacitinib. V and J are TRBV5-1 and TRBJ2-5; the D call may be TRBD1 or TRBD2 (7 bases each). The receptor was isolated from a human donor with alopecia areata. The CDR3 sequence: CASSQGGTGETQYF. CDR3 nucleotide sequence: TGCGCCAGCAGCCAGGGGGGGACTGGAGAGACCCAGTACTTC.